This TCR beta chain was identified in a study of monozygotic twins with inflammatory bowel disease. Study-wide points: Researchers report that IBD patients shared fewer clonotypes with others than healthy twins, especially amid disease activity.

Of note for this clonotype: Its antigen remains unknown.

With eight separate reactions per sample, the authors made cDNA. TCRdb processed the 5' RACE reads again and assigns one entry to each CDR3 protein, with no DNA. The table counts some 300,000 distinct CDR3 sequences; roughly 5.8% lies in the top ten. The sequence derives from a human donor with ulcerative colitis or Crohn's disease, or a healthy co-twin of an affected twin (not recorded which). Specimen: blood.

The CDR3 sequence is CSAYRPTGEQFF. The rearrangement joins TRBV20-1 to TRBJ2-1. The CDR3 contains 12 residues. Germline values: CDR1 DFQATT, CDR2 SNEGSKA (reference sequence).